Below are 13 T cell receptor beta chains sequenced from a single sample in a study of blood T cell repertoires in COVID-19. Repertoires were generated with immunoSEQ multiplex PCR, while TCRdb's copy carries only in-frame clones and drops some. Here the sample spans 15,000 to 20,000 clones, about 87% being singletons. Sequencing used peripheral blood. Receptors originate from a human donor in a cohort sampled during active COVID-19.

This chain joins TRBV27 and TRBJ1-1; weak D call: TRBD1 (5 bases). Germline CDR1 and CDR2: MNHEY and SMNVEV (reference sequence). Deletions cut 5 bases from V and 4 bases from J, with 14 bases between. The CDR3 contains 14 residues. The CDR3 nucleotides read TGTGCCAGCAGTCTGACAGATACCGTCACTGAAGCTTTCTTT. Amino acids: CASSLTDTVTEAFF.

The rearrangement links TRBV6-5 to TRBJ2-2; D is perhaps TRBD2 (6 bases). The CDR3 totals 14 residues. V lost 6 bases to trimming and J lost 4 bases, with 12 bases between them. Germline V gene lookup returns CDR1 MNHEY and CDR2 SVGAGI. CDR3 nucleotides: TGTGCCAGCAGGCTTACCGGGGGCACCGGGGAGCTGTTTTTT. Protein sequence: CASRLTGGTGELFF.

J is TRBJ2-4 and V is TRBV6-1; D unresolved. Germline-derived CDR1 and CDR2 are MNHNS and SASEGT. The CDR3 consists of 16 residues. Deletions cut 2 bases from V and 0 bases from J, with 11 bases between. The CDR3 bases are TGTGCCAGCAGTGAATTTGTTGCGTTAGCCAAAAACATTCAGTACTTC. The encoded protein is CASSEFVALAKNIQYF.

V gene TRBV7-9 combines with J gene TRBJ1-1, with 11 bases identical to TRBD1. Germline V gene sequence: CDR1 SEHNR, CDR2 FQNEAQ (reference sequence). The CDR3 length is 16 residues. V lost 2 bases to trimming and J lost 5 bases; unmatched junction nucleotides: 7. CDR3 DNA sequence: TGTGCCAGCAGCTTATCTGGACAGGGGGCTGGGACTGAAGCTTTCTTT. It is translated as CASSLSGQGAGTEAFF.

The CDR3, as DNA: TGTGCCAGCAGTCCCATCCACCCTACTAGCGGCTACGAGCAGTACTTC. Its protein product is CASSPIHPTSGYEQYF. V gene TRBV7-8 combines with J gene TRBJ2-7; 8 nucleotides match TRBD2. Unmatched junction bases numbered 13, after V lost 6 bases and J lost 3 bases. The CDR3 is made up of 16 amino acids. Germline assignment: CDR1 SGHVS and CDR2 FQNEAQ.

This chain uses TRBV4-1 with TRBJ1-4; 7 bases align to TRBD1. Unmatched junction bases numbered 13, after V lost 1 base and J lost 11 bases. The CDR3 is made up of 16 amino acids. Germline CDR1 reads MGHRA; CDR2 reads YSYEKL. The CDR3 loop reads CASSQATGQTRGKLFF. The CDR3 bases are TGCGCCAGCAGCCAAGCGACGGGACAGACTAGAGGGAAACTGTTTTTT.

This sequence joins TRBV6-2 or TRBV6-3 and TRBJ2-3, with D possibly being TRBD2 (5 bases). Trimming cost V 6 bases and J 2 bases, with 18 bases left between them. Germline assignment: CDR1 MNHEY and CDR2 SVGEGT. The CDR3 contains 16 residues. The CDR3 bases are TGTGCCAGCAGCCTATTCCGAACGGGGAACACAGATACGCAGTATTTT. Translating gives CASSLFRTGNTDTQYF.

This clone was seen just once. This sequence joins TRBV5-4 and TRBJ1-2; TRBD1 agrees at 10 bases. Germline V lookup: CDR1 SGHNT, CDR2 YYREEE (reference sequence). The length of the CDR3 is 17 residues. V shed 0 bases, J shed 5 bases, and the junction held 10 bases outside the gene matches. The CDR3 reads CASSLGDRGPGPYGYTF. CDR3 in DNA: TGTGCCAGCAGCTTGGGGGACAGGGGCCCCGGGCCATATGGCTACACCTTC.

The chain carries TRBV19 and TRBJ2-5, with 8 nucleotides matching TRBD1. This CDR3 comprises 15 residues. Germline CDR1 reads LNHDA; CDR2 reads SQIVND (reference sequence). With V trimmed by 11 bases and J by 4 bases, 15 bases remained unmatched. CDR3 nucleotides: TGTGCCGGGCCGGGACAGGACGGGTTACGAGAGACCCAGTACTTC. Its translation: CAGPGQDGLRETQYF. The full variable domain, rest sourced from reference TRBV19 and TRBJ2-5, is DGGITQSPKYLFRKEGQNVTLSCEQNLNHDAMYWYRQDPGQGLRLIYYSQIVNDFQKGDIAEGYSVSREKKESFPLTVTSAQKNPTAFYLCAGPGQDGLRETQYFGPGTRLLVL.

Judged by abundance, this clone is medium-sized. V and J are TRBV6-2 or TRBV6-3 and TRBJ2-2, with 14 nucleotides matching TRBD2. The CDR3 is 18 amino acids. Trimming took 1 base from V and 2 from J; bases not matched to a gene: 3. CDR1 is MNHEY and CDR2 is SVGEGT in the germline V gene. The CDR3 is CASSYWTSGGTNTGELFF. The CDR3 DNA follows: TGTGCCAGCAGTTACTGGACTAGCGGGGGGACAAACACCGGGGAGCTGTTTTTT.

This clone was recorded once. The CDR3 is CASGAGTGVSPLHF. The CDR3, as DNA: TGTGCTAGTGGTGCCGGGACAGGGGTCTCACCCCTCCACTTT. This sequence joins TRBV12-5 and TRBJ1-6, with 10 bases lining up with TRBD1. The CDR3 has 14 amino acids. The V gene end was trimmed by 5 bases and the J gene end by 10 bases; junction bases not matched to a gene: 5. Germline CDR1 reads LGHNT; CDR2 reads FRNRAP.

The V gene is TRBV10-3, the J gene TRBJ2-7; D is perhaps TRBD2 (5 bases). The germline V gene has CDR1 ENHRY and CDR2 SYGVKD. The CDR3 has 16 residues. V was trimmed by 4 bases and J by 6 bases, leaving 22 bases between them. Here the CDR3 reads CAISGTAAGGASEQYF. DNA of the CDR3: TGTGCCATCAGTGGGACGGCGGCGGGCGGCGCATCCGAGCAGTACTTC.

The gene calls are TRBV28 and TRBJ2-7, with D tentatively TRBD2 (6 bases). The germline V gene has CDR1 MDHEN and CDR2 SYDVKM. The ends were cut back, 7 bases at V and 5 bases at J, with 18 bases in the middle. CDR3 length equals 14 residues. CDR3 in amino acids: CASTGGGVRDEQYF. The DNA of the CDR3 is TGTGCCAGCACCGGGGGTGGGGTGAGGGACGAGCAGTACTTC.